This T cell receptor (beta chain) comes out of a study of blood T cell repertoires in COVID-19. Assay used: immunoSEQ multiplex PCR; TCRdb lists only in-frame clones, some missing. The data show about 270,000 clones, 82% seen once. This TCR came from a woman younger than 35 with acute or convalescent COVID-19. Sequencing used peripheral blood.

CDR3 nucleotides: TGTGCCAGCAGTTATTCCAACTTGAACAATGAGCAGTTCTTC. It encodes CASSYSNLNNEQFF. This rearrangement joins TRBV27 to TRBJ2-1; D uncertain. Trimming took 4 bases from V and 5 from J, leaving 12 bases between them. The CDR3 consists of 14 residues. Germline CDR1 reads MNHEY; CDR2 reads SMNVEV (reference sequence).